The clone carrying this T cell receptor (beta chain) was detected a few times. Its antigen is undetermined. These data belong to a study of cytomegalovirus exposure and HLA in healthy donors. Overall study: HLA-typed donors were the source of approximately 85 million unique TCRs held in an early data release.

Points from the study as a whole: Later work associated 16,951 TCR beta sequences with HLA alleles at 0.05 false discovery rate. A later analysis reportedly found that, within productive TCRs, an Asian-associated ancestry cluster had fewer N-insertions than the mean observed across the roughly 700 donors.

The CDR3 is 17 amino acids. V lost 1 base, J lost 5 bases, and 9 bases stayed unmatched. The V gene's germline CDR1 is SGHRS and CDR2 YFSETQ. The PCR ran on 60 Vbeta and 13 Jbeta primers. Assay used: immunoSEQ multiplex PCR; TCRdb lists only in-frame clones, some missing. Of roughly 80,000 clones in the sample, about 80% were seen once. The TCR was taken from a woman aged 40 to 50 in good health and CMV-seronegative. The chain combines TRBV5-1 with TRBJ2-1; 10 positions agree with TRBD2. Sequenced input: PBMCs. CDR3 in amino acids: CASSLMGRTSGNNEQFF. For the CDR3, the DNA is TGCGCCAGCAGCTTGATGGGGAGGACTAGCGGTAACAATGAGCAGTTCTTC.